This passage covers 3 T cell receptor beta chains from one sample sequenced in a study of blood T cell repertoires in COVID-19. Repertoires were generated with immunoSEQ multiplex PCR, while TCRdb's copy carries only in-frame clones and drops some. The sample shows approximately 270,000 clones, around 85% of them seen only once. Material for sequencing was peripheral blood. The receptors come from a human donor with COVID-19, enrolled during active disease. The donor label of this sample is uncertain.

This clone was detected once. The gene calls are TRBV28 and TRBJ1-1, with D maybe TRBD1 (5 bases). The germline V gene encodes CDR1 MDHEN and CDR2 SYDVKM. V lost 2 bases, J lost 8 bases, and 12 bases lay in between. The CDR3 runs to 13 residues. In DNA form, the CDR3 reads TGTGCCAGCAGTTTAGGGGCGGTTCGAGAAGCTTTCTTT. Encoded protein: CASSLGAVREAFF.

The V and J genes are TRBV6-5 and TRBJ1-2; D is unclear. There are 13 residues in the CDR3. Germline V gene lookup returns CDR1 MNHEY and CDR2 SVGAGI. Between the trimmed V and J ends, which lost 2 bases and 6 bases, there was a span of 10 bases. The CDR3 region has the DNA TGTGCCAGCAGTTACGCGGCAGCTAATGGCTACACCTTC. Translation gives CASSYAAANGYTF.

The V call is TRBV4-2, the J call TRBJ2-5, with a possible D match to TRBD1 (5 bases). Germline CDR1 LGHNA, CDR2 YNFKEQ. Trimming stripped 0 bases from V and 5 bases from J, with 7 bases between. The CDR3 is made up of 13 amino acids. In nucleotides, the CDR3 is TGTGCCAGCAGCCAAGAGGGGCGGGAGACCCAGTACTTC. Translated, it gives CASSQEGRETQYF.